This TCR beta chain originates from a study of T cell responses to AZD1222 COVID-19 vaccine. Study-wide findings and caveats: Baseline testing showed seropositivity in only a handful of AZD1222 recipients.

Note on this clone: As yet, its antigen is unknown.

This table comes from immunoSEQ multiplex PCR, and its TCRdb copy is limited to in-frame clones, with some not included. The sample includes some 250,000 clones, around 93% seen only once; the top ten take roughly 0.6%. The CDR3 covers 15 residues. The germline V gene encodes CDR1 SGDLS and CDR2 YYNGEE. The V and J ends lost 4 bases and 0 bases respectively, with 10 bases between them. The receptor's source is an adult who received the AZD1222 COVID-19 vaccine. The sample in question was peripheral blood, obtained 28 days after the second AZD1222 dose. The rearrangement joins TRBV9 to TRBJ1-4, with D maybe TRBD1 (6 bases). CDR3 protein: CASSPRQATNEKLFF. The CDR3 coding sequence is TGTGCCAGCAGCCCCCGACAGGCAACTAATGAAAAACTGTTTTTT.